The 30 T cell receptor beta chains below were found in one sample sequenced in a study of blood T cells in healthy people across ages. A second PCR of about 6 to 11 cycles used a sample-barcoded 5' primer and a J-beta primer mix. MiXCR, applied by TCRdb to the 5' RACE reads, yields one record per CDR3 protein. In the table there are around 1.1 million distinct CDR3 sequences, less than 45% of which are singletons. Sequencing was carried out using blood. The receptors originated from a man aged 18 to 29 in good health.

The CDR3 is CASRLLANYEQYF. The DNA of the CDR3 is TGCGCCAGCCGTTTATTGGCCAACTACGAGCAGTACTTC. The chain links TRBV5-1 to TRBJ2-4; no definite D call. The end of the DNA aligns better with TRBJ2-7, so the J call may be wrong. Germline loops: CDR1 SGHRS, CDR2 YFSETQ. The CDR3 loop spans 13 amino acids.

Ten or more counts support this clonotype. The chain links TRBV27 to TRBJ1-5; TRBD1 might be the D (5 bases). CDR1 MNHEY and CDR2 SMNVEV come from the germline V gene (reference sequence). There are 14 residues in the CDR3. V dropped 6 bases and J dropped 1 base, with 10 bases sitting between them. As DNA, the CDR3 is TGTGCCAGCAGCCGTCGGGACAGCAATCAGCCCCAGCATTTT. It translates to CASSRRDSNQPQHF.

This chain joins TRBV7-2 and TRBJ1-1; D possibly corresponds to TRBD1 (6 bases). The CDR3 totals 12 residues. CDR1 is SGHTA, CDR2 FQGNSA, per germline. V lost 1 base and J lost 11, with 11 bases in between. CDR3 DNA: TGTGCCAGCAGCTTAGGGTTTAGGGGGGCTTTCTTT. This translates into CASSLGFRGAFF.

This rearrangement joins TRBV12-3 or TRBV12-4 to TRBJ1-2, with D possibly being TRBD1 (5 bases). The CDR3 extends over 14 amino acids. The V and J ends lost 4 bases and 6 bases respectively, with 15 bases between them. CDR3 loop: CASSSMTALHGYTF. The DNA of the CDR3 is TGTGCCAGCAGTTCTATGACAGCGCTTCATGGCTACACCTTC.

Ten or more counts support this clonotype. The CDR3 protein is CASSQDLGSYTDTQYF. CDR3 DNA: TGCGCCAGCAGCCAAGATCTCGGCAGTTACACAGATACGCAGTATTTT. This sequence joins TRBV4-1 and TRBJ2-3; D remains ambiguous. The germline V gene encodes CDR1 MGHRA and CDR2 YSYEKL. The CDR3 is made up of 16 amino acids. The V end lost 0 bases, the J end lost 2 bases, and 12 bases lay between the germline ends.

This clonotype was found a few times. CDR3 protein: CASTPDRLGTQYF. CDR3 in DNA: TGTGCCAGCACCCCGGACCGCCTAGGGACCCAGTACTTC. This chain uses TRBV6-2 or TRBV6-3 with TRBJ2-7; no clear D. The DNA end is more similar to TRBJ2-5, so the J call may be wrong. The length of the CDR3 is 13 residues. Germline CDR1 MNHEY, CDR2 SVGEGT.

To note about this clonotype: A much larger clone is a single base away; this may be a read error. The chain is built from TRBV3-1 and TRBJ2-7; no definite D call. Between the trimmed V and J ends, which lost 1 base and 7 bases, there was a span of 14 bases. Germline assignment: CDR1 LGHDT and CDR2 YNNKEL (reference sequence). This CDR3 has 14 residues. The CDR3 spells CASSQGGTNNEQYF. CDR3 bases: TGTGCCAGCAGCCAAGGGGGTACAAACAATGAGCAGTACTTC.

This sequence joins TRBV7-9 and TRBJ1-5, with a tentative D call TRBD1 (5 bases). This CDR3 spans 16 amino acids. Germline V lookup: CDR1 SEHNR, CDR2 FQNEAQ (reference sequence). Trimming pared 5 bases from V and 5 bases from J, leaving 19 bases between. The CDR3 protein is CASSRGRDGLDQPQHF. CDR3 sequence (DNA): TGTGCCAGCAGCCGGGGCCGGGACGGGTTAGATCAGCCCCAGCATTTT.

The V call is TRBV12-3 or TRBV12-4, the J call TRBJ1-1; TRBD1 matches 8 bases. The CDR3 loop spans 14 amino acids. With 5 bases clipped from V and 3 bases from J, the junction kept 5 bases outside the gene matches. DNA for the CDR3: TGTGCCAGCAGTATCACAGGGGGAGACACTGAAGCTTTCTTT. Protein product: CASSITGGDTEAFF.

V gene TRBV7-2 combines with J gene TRBJ1-2, with TRBD1 identical over 8 bases. Per the germline V gene, CDR1 is SGHTA and CDR2 is FQGNSA. The CDR3 length is 16 residues. V lost 1 base to trimming and J lost 8 bases; unmatched junction nucleotides: 12. The CDR3 loop reads CASSLEVLGQGGGYTF. As DNA, the CDR3 is TGTGCCAGCAGCTTAGAAGTTTTAGGACAGGGTGGCGGCTACACCTTC.

The rearrangement links TRBV7-2 to TRBJ2-4; 7 bases map to TRBD1. Germline assignment: CDR1 SGHTA and CDR2 FQGNSA. The CDR3 covers 16 residues. After removal of 7 bases from V and 3 bases from J, the junction contained 12 bases not matched to a gene. This CDR3 is CASTETGWLRKNIQYF. CDR3 DNA: TGTGCCAGCACCGAGACAGGGTGGCTCCGCAAAAACATTCAGTACTTC.

This chain connects TRBV11-2 to TRBJ2-2, with 7 bases fitting TRBD1. Germline V CDR1 and CDR2: SGHAT, FQNNGV. Germline trimming cut 8 bases from V and 7 bases from J; bases unmatched to any gene: 10. The CDR3 totals 14 residues. The CDR3 region has the DNA TGTGCCAGCGCGCCAACAGGGGTTGACGGGGAGCTGTTTTTT. Translating gives CASAPTGVDGELFF. Full variable domain (missing parts from reference TRBV11-2 and TRBJ2-2): EAGVAQSPRYKIIEKRQSVAFWCNPISGHATLYWYQQILGQGPKLLIQFQNNGVVDDSQLPKDRFSAERLKGVDSTLKIQPAKLEDSAVYLCASAPTGVDGELFFGEGSRLTVL.

This clonotype was picked up a small number of times. V gene TRBV11-1 combines with J gene TRBJ1-3; no definite D call. Looked up from germline, CDR1 is SGHAT and CDR2 is FQDESV (reference sequence). The V end was cut by 5 bases, the J end by 3 bases, with 8 bases between. The CDR3 contains 13 residues. The CDR3 sequence: CASSQDHGNTIYF. Here the CDR3 DNA reads TGTGCCAGCAGCCAGGACCATGGAAACACCATATATTTT.

There are a few counts of this clonotype. The chain uses TRBV28 and TRBJ1-1, with 8 bases lining up with TRBD1. The CDR3 loop spans 15 amino acids. Per germline, CDR1 MDHEN and CDR2 SYDVKM. V was clipped by 2 bases and J by 8 bases; unmatched bases: 10. Here the CDR3 reads CASSLPLSGTGEAFF. CDR3 sequence (DNA): TGTGCCAGCAGTTTACCCCTCTCGGGGACAGGAGAAGCTTTCTTT.

This clonotype was recorded a few times. The chain recombines TRBV5-1 with TRBJ1-5; TRBD1 aligns across 7 bases. CDR3 length: 16 residues. Germline CDR1 reads SGHRS; CDR2 reads YFSETQ. V lost 0 bases, J lost 6 bases, and 9 bases stayed unmatched. The CDR3 region is CASSLEPTGAGQPQHF. The CDR3 bases are TGCGCCAGCAGCTTGGAGCCAACAGGGGCGGGTCAGCCCCAGCATTTT.

The chain uses TRBV7-9 and TRBJ1-1; D ambiguous. Germline CDR1 is SEHNR and CDR2 is FQNEAQ (reference sequence). Deletions cut 2 bases from V and 1 base from J, with 8 bases between. CDR3 length equals 14 residues. The CDR3 region is CASSLSPENTEAFF. Written as DNA, the CDR3 is TGTGCCAGCAGCTTATCACCTGAGAACACTGAAGCTTTCTTT.

This clonotype has just a few counts. The genes are TRBV9 and TRBJ1-1, with a tentative D call TRBD1 (5 bases). Trimming cost V 5 bases and J 1 base, with 15 bases left between them. The CDR3 is 15 residues long. In germline, CDR1 is SGDLS, CDR2 YYNGEE. CDR3 in DNA: TGTGCCAGCAGTGCAAGCGGCGGGGCGAACACTGAAGCTTTCTTT. Protein sequence: CASSASGGANTEAFF. Complete variable domain (other parts from reference TRBV9 and TRBJ1-1): DSGVTQTPKHLITATGQRVTLRCSPRSGDLSVYWYQQSLDQGLQFLIQYYNGEERAKGNILERFSAQQFPDLHSELNLSSLELGDSALYFCASSASGGANTEAFFGQGTRLTVV.

This clonotype appeared a few times. This CDR3 is CASNQPGGDTGELFF. The CDR3 DNA follows: TGTGCCAGCAACCAACCTGGCGGGGACACCGGGGAGCTGTTTTTT. The chain links TRBV7-2 to TRBJ2-2; D is perhaps TRBD2 (6 bases). CDR1 SGHTA and CDR2 FQGNSA come from the germline V gene. The CDR3 totals 15 residues. Trimming left V 7 bases short and J 3 bases short, with 15 bases between.

V is TRBV4-3 and J is TRBJ2-5; 7 nucleotides align to TRBD1. J gave up 11 bases and V 0 bases, and 18 bases lay outside the gene matches. The CDR3 extends over 17 amino acids. The V gene's germline CDR1 is LGHNA and CDR2 YSLEER. The CDR3 coding sequence is TGCGCCAGCAGCCAAGAGTGGCAGGACAGGCGTTACGATGAGCAGTACTTC. This gives the protein CASSQEWQDRRYDEQYF.

This sequence joins TRBV6-2 or TRBV6-3 and TRBJ2-2; D call uncertain. Trimming shortened V by 4 bases and J by 1 base, and 7 bases separated the two germline ends. From germline, CDR1 is MNHEY and CDR2 SVGEGT. The CDR3 is 14 amino acids. CDR3 sequence reads: CASSFSGNTGELFF. The CDR3 DNA follows: TGTGCCAGCAGTTTTTCAGGGAACACCGGGGAGCTGTTTTTT.

The chain recombines TRBV6-2 or TRBV6-3 with TRBJ1-2; D is unresolved. Germline V lookup: CDR1 MNHEY, CDR2 SVGEGT. V was cut by 2 bases and J by 3 bases, with 16 bases left in between. The CDR3 runs to 16 residues. The CDR3 sequence is CASSYPAAWDYYGYTF. The CDR3 DNA reads TGTGCCAGCAGTTACCCCGCTGCATGGGATTACTATGGCTACACCTTC.

A single count supports this clonotype. The chain recombines TRBV30 with TRBJ1-4; D is possibly TRBD1 (5 bases). The V gene lost 7 bases and the J gene lost 6 bases, with 9 bases spanning the gap. Germline CDR1 reads GTSNPN; CDR2 reads SVGIG (reference sequence). The CDR3 runs to 11 residues. The CDR3 spells CAYRGDEKLFF. In DNA form, the CDR3 reads TGTGCCTACCGGGGCGATGAAAAACTGTTTTTT.

V usage is TRBV6-6 and J usage is TRBJ1-2; D uncertain. The CDR3 spans 15 residues. Per germline, CDR1 MNHNY and CDR2 SVGAGI (reference sequence). Trimming stripped 6 bases from V and 7 bases from J, with 21 bases between. CDR3: CASSPQEGGVGGYTF. DNA for the CDR3: TGTGCCAGCAGCCCCCAAGAAGGCGGTGTAGGTGGCTACACCTTC.

The rearrangement joins TRBV3-1 to TRBJ2-1; TRBD2 matches 8 bases. J lost 7 bases, V lost 1 base, and 6 bases had no gene match. The CDR3 runs to 15 residues. CDR1 and CDR2 from the germline V gene are LGHDT and YNNKEL (reference sequence). CDR3 nucleotide sequence: TGTGCCAGCAGCCAAGGTCCCGGGGGGGAGAATGAGCAGTTCTTC. This sequence encodes CASSQGPGGENEQFF.

The gene calls are TRBV20-1 and TRBJ2-5; 12 nucleotides match TRBD2. The germline V gene has CDR1 DFQATT and CDR2 SNEGSKA (reference sequence). V shed 4 bases and J 11 bases; nucleotides not matched to a gene: 14. The CDR3 is 15 amino acids. CDR3 protein: CSANRLAGENNEQYF. CDR3 in DNA: TGCAGTGCTAACAGACTAGCGGGGGAAAACAATGAGCAGTACTTC.

The chain couples TRBV12-3 or TRBV12-4 to TRBJ2-1; 11 bases fit TRBD2. CDR3 length: 16 residues. After removal of 3 bases from V and 11 bases from J, the junction contained 12 bases not matched to a gene. CDR3 DNA: TGTGCCAGCAGTTTGATTGCCGTCGGGACTAGCGGAAAGCAGTTCTTC. This encodes CASSLIAVGTSGKQFF.

This clonotype was picked up one time. The J gene is TRBJ2-5, the V gene TRBV12-3 or TRBV12-4; D assignment may be TRBD1 or TRBD2 (5 bases each). V dropped 5 bases and J dropped 11 bases, with 27 bases sitting between them. The CDR3 covers 16 residues. The CDR3 bases are TGTGCCAGCAGTACAACGGAATCTTTGCTCGGGGACGTGCAGTACTTC. This sequence encodes CASSTTESLLGDVQYF.

The chain has TRBV12-3 or TRBV12-4 and TRBJ2-5; D possibly corresponds to TRBD1 (8 bases). CDR3 length: 14 amino acids. Trimming stripped 4 bases from V and 5 bases from J, with 14 bases between. CDR3 nucleotide sequence: TGTGCCAGCAGTTCAGAACAGGGGGGGGAGACCCAGTACTTC. This translates into CASSSEQGGETQYF.

The V and J genes are TRBV29-1 and TRBJ1-2; a possible D gene is TRBD1 (5 bases). CDR1 and CDR2 from the germline V gene are SQVTM and ANQGSEA. This CDR3 comprises 11 residues. Trimming removed 8 bases at V and 3 bases at J, with 10 bases between. CDR3 region: CSTGGYYGYTF. The CDR3 DNA follows: TGCAGCACCGGGGGATACTATGGCTACACCTTC.

This clonotype was observed a few times. V gene TRBV10-3 combines with J gene TRBJ1-2; D ambiguous. Trimming removed 0 bases from V and 4 bases from J, with 9 bases in between. The CDR3 covers 14 residues. Looked up from germline, CDR1 is ENHRY and CDR2 is SYGVKD. The CDR3 region has the DNA TGTGCCATCAGTGAGTCGAGGGCAGCCTATGGCTACACCTTC. Its protein product is CAISESRAAYGYTF.